This T cell receptor beta chain was documented in a study of blood T cell repertoires in COVID-19. CDR3 length equals 14 residues. Germline values: CDR1 SQVTM, CDR2 ANQGSEA. V was clipped by 3 bases and J by 8 bases; unmatched bases: 8. Per the original methods: Cell counts per sample came from amplifying reference gene primers. Assay: immunoSEQ multiplex PCR; the TCRdb copy retains only in-frame clones and omits some. Clonal size and the V and J genes are those of that table, whereas D and trimming came from the DNA. The sample lists around 200,000 clones; approximately 86% were seen once. This clone was counted once.

This chain connects TRBV29-1 to TRBJ2-3; 10 nucleotides line up with TRBD1. Material: peripheral blood. The clonotype comes from a man between 65 and 79 years old with acute or convalescent COVID-19. CDR3 in amino acids: CSVDGTGDGGTQYF. The CDR3 nucleotides read TGCAGCGTTGACGGGACAGGGGACGGGGGTACGCAGTATTTT.